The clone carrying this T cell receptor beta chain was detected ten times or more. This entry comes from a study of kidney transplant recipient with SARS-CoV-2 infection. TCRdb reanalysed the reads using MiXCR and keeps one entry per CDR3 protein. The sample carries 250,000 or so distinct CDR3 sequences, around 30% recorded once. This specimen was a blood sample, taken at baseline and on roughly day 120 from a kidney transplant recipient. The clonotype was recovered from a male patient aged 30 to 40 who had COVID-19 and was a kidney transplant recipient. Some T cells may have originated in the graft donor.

Written as DNA, the CDR3 is TGTGCCAGCAGCTTCCGGATTAAGTGCCGAAAGACCTATGGCTACACCTTC. Its translation: CASSFRIKCRKTYGYTF. The V and J genes are TRBV7-7 and TRBJ1-2; no clear D. Trimming left V 3 bases short and J 4 bases short, with 21 bases between. Germline V gene data show CDR1 as SSHAT and CDR2 as FNYEAQ (reference sequence). This CDR3 is 17 amino acids long.